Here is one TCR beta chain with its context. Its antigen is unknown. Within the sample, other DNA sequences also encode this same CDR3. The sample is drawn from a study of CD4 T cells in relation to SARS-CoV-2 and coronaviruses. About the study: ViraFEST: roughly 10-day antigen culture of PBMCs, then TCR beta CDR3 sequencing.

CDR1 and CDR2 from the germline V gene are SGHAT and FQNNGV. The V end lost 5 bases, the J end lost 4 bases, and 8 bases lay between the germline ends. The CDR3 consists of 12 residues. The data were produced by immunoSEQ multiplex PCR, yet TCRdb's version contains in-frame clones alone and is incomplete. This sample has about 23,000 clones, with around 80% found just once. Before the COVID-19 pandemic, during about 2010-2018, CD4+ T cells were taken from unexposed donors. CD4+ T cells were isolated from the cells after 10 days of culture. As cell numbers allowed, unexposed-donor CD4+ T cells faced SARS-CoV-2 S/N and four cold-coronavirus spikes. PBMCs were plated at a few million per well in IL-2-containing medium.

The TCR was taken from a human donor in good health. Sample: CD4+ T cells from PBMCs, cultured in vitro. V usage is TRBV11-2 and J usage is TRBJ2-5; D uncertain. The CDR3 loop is CASSLGRETQYF. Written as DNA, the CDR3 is TGTGCCAGCAGCCTAGGCAGAGAGACCCAGTACTTC.